These 5 T cell receptor beta chains were sequenced from one sample in a study of blood T cell repertoires in COVID-19 (TCRdb year 2020). Library generation was performed with the immunoSEQ multiplex PCR assay. TCRdb's version of the immuneACCESS table is confined to in-frame rearrangements and falls short of the full clone set. An unresolved V gene accounts for under half of the shortfall where checked; the remainder is of unknown origin. This sample lists about 65,000 clones; about 81% were detected once. The ten largest make up about 15% of the sample. What was sequenced was peripheral blood. These TCRs come from an older man with acute or convalescent COVID-19.

V gene TRBV10-2 combines with J gene TRBJ2-7; the D gene is possibly TRBD2 (6 bases). V lost 3 bases and J lost 3, with 18 bases in between. The CDR3 totals 16 residues. Germline-derived CDR1 and CDR2 are WSHSY and SAAADI. The CDR3 region is CASSDLYRTKNYEQYF. Written as DNA, the CDR3 is TGCGCCAGCAGTGATCTATATAGGACTAAGAACTACGAGCAGTACTTC.

V usage is TRBV27 and J usage is TRBJ2-4; 10 bases line up with TRBD2. Trimming at V came to 3 bases and at J to 0 bases, leaving 8 bases not matched to a gene. The CDR3 loop spans 18 amino acids. Per germline, CDR1 MNHEY and CDR2 SMNVEV (reference sequence). CDR3 loop: CASSLVAGGQSAKNIQYF. In nucleotides, the CDR3 is TGTGCCAGCAGTTTGGTAGCGGGGGGCCAGTCAGCCAAAAACATTCAGTACTTC.

This chain connects TRBV28 to TRBJ2-1; TRBD2 agrees at 14 bases. With V trimmed by 4 bases and J by 4 bases, 9 bases remained unmatched. Germline-derived CDR1 and CDR2 are MDHEN and SYDVKM. The CDR3 loop spans 18 amino acids. The CDR3 DNA is TGTGCCAGCAGTTCCTCCGGGACTAGCGGGGGACGTTACAATGAGCAGTTCTTC. Its protein is CASSSSGTSGGRYNEQFF.

The genes are TRBV5-1 and TRBJ2-3; weak D call: TRBD2 (7 bases). The CDR3 is 16 amino acids. Germline V lookup: CDR1 SGHRS, CDR2 YFSETQ. Trimming pared 3 bases from V and 1 base from J, leaving 15 bases between. CDR3: CASSYFGGAGTDTQYF. The CDR3 DNA is TGCGCCAGCAGCTACTTTGGGGGGGCGGGCACAGATACGCAGTATTTT.

The chain carries TRBV5-8 and TRBJ1-4, with D uncertain. Trimming cost V 2 bases and J 8 bases, with 13 bases left between them. There are 14 residues in the CDR3. From germline, CDR1 is SGHTS and CDR2 YDEGEE. CDR3 sequence: CASSFEGRIEKLFF. The CDR3 DNA sequence: TGTGCCAGCAGCTTTGAGGGCCGAATAGAAAAACTGTTTTTT. Looking up the rest from reference TRBV5-8 and TRBJ1-4 gives the full variable domain: EAGVTQSPTHLIKTRGQQATLRCSPISGHTSVYWYQQALGLGLQFLLWYDEGEERNRGNFPPRFSGRQFPNYSSELNVNALELEDSALYLCASSFEGRIEKLFFGSGTQLSVL.